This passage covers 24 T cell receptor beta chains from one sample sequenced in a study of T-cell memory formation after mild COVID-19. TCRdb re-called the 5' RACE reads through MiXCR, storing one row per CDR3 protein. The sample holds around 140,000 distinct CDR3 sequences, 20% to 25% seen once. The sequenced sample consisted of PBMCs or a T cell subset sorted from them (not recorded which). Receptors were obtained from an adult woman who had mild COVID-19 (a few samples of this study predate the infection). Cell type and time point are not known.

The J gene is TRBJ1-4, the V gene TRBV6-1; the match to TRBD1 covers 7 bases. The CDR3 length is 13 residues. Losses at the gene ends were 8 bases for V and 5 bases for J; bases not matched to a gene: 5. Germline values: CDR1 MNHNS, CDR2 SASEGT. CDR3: CASGARGNEKLFF. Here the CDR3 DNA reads TGTGCCAGCGGTGCCAGGGGGAATGAAAAACTGTTTTTT.

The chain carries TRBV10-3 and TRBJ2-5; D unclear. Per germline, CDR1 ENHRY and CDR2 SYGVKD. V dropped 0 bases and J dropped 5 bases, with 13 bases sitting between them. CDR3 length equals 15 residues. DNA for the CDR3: TGTGCCATCAGTGAGTCGACACCGGGTATGGAGACCCAGTACTTC. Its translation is CAISESTPGMETQYF.

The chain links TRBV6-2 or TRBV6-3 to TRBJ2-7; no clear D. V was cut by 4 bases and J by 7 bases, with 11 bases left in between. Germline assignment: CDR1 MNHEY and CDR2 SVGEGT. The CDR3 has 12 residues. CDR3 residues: CASSSDLWEQYF. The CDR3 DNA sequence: TGTGCCAGCAGTTCTGACCTCTGGGAGCAGTACTTC.

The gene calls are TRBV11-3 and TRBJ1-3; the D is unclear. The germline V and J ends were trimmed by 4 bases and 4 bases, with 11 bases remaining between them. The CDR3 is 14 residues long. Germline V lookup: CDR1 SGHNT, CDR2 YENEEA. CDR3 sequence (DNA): TGTGCCAGCAGCTCTTGGCTTACCGGAAACACCATATATTTT. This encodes CASSSWLTGNTIYF.

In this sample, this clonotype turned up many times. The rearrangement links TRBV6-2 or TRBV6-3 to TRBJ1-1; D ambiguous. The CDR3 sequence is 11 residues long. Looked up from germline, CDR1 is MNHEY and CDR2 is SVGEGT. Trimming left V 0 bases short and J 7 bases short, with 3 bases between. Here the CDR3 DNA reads TGTGCCAGCAGTTACTCTTATGAAGCTTTCTTT. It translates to CASSYSYEAFF.

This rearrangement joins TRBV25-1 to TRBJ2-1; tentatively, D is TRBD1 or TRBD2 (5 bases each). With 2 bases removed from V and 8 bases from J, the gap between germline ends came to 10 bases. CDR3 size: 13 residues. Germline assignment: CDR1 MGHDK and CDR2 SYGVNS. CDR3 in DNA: TGTGCCAGCAGTGAAACTCGGGACCATGAGCAGTTCTTC. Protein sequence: CASSETRDHEQFF.

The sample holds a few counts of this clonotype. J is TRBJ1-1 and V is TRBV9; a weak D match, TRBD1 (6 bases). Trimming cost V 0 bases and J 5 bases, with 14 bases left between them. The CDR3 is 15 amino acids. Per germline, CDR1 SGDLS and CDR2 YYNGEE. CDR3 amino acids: CASSVVRGGETEAFF. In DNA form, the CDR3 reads TGTGCCAGCAGCGTAGTAAGGGGGGGGGAGACTGAAGCTTTCTTT.

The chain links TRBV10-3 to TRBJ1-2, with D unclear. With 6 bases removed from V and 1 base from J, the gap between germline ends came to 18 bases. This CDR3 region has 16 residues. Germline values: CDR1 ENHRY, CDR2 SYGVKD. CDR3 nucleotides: TGTGCCATCAGAGAACAAGGAGGCGCCTATAACTATGGCTACACCTTC. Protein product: CAIREQGGAYNYGYTF.

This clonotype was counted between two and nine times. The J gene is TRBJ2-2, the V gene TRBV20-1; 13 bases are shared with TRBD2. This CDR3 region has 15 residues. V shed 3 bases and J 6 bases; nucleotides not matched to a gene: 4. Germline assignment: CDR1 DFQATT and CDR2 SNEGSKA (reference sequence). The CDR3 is CSARGLAGRSGELFF. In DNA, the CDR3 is TGCAGTGCTAGGGGACTAGCGGGGAGGTCCGGGGAGCTGTTTTTT.

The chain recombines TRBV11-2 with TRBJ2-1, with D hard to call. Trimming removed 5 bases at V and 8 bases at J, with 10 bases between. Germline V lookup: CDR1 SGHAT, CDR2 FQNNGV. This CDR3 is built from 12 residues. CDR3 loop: CASSVGFDEQFF. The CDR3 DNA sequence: TGTGCCAGCAGCGTAGGTTTCGATGAGCAGTTCTTC.

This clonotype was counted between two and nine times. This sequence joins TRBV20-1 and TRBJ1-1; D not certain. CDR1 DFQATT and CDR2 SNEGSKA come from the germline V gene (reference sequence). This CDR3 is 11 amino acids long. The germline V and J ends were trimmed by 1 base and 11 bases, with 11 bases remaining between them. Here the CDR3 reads CSARGLLGAFF. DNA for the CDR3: TGCAGTGCTAGAGGGTTGCTTGGGGCTTTCTTT.

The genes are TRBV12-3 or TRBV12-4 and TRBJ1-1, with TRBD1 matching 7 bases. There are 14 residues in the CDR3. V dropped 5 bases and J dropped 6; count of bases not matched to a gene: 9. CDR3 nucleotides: TGTGCCAGCAGTGGGGACAGTTCGTATTCTGAAGCTTTCTTT. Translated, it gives CASSGDSSYSEAFF.

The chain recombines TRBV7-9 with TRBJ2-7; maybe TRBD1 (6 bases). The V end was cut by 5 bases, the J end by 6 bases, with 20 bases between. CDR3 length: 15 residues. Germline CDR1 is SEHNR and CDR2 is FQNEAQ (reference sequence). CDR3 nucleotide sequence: TGTGCCAGCAGCCCAAAGGAACAGGGTCTACGCGAGCAGTACTTC. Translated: CASSPKEQGLREQYF.

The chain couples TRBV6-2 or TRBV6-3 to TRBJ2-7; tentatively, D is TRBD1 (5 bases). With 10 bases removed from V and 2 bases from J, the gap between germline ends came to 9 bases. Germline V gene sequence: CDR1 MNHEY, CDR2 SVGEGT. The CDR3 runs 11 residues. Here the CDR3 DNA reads TGTGCCAACACAGGAACCTACGAGCAGTACTTC. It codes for CANTGTYEQYF.

CDR3 nucleotide sequence: TGTGCCAGCAGCGTAGAGGACAGGGTCTCTGGAAACACCATATATTTT. Translation gives CASSVEDRVSGNTIYF. The chain links TRBV9 to TRBJ1-3, with 8 bases aligning to TRBD1. The CDR3 length is 16 residues. Losses at the gene ends were 0 bases for V and 0 bases for J; bases not matched to a gene: 2. CDR1 and CDR2 (germline): SGDLS, YYNGEE.

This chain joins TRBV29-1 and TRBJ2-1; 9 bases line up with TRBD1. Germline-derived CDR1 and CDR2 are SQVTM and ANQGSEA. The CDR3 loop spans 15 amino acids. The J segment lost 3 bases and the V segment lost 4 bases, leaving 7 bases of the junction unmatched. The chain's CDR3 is CSVGLTGGIYNEQFF. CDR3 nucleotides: TGCAGCGTTGGGTTGACAGGGGGTATCTACAATGAGCAGTTCTTC.

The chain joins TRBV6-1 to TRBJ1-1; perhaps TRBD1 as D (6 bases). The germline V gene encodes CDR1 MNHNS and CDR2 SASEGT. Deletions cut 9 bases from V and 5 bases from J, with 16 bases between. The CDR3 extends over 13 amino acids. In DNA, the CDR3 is TGTGCCAGTACACAGGGATCGAGTACTGAAGCTTTCTTT. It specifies CASTQGSSTEAFF.

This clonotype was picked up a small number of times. CDR3 in amino acids: CASSQEGGADTQYF. CDR3 nucleotide sequence: TGTGCCAGCAGCCAGGAGGGAGGGGCAGATACGCAGTATTTT. The chain has TRBV4-2 and TRBJ2-3; 7 nucleotides agree with TRBD2. The germline gives CDR1 LGHNA, CDR2 YNFKEQ. This CDR3 is built from 14 residues. Germline trimming cut 3 bases from V and 4 bases from J; bases unmatched to any gene: 4.

The CDR3 is CSVNSYNEQFF. The CDR3 region has the DNA TGCAGCGTTAACTCCTACAATGAGCAGTTCTTC. This chain links TRBV29-1 with TRBJ2-1; D gene unclear. The CDR3 length is 11 residues. The ends were cut back, 5 bases at V and 0 bases at J, with 2 bases in the middle. CDR1 and CDR2 (germline): SQVTM, ANQGSEA.

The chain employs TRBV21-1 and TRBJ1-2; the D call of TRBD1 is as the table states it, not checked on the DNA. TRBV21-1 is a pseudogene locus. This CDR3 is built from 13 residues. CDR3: CASSKSQGSGYTF. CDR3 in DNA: TGTGCCAGCAGCAAATCACAGGGGAGCGGCTACACCTTC.

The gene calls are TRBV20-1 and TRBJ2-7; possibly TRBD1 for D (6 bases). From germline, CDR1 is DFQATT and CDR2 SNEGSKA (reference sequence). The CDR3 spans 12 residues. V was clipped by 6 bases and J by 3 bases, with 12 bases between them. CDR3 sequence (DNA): TGCAGTGCCTCGGACAGAGACTACGAGCAGTACTTC. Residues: CSASDRDYEQYF.

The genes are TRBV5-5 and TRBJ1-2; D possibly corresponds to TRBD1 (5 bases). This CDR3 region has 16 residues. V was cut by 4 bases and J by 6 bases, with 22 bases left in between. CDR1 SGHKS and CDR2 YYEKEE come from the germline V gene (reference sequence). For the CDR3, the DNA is TGTGCCAGCAGCCCCCCTTTGTCTCAGGGTCTTAATGGCTACACCTTC. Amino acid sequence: CASSPPLSQGLNGYTF. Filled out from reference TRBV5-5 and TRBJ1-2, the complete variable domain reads DAGVTQSPTHLIKTRGQQVTLRCSPISGHKSVSWYQQVLGQGPQFIFQYYEKEERGRGNFPDRFSARQFPNYSSELNVNALLLGDSALYLCASSPPLSQGLNGYTFGSGTRLTVV.

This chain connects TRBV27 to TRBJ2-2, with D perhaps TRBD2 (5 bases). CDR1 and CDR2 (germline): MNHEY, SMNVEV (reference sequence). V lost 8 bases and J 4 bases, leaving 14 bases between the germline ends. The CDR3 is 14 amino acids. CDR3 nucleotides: TGTGCCAGCGATAGGCACGGAGGCACCGGGGAGCTGTTTTTT. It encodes CASDRHGGTGELFF.

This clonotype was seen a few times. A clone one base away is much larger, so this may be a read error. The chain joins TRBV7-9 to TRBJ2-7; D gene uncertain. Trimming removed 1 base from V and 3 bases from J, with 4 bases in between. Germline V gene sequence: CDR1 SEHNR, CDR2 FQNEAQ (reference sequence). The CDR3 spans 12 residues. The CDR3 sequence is CASSLESYEQYF. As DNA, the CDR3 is TGTGCCAGCAGCTTAGAGAGCTACGAGCAGTACTTC.